This T cell receptor (beta chain) was profiled in a study of T cell responses to AZD1222 COVID-19 vaccine. Only in-frame clones appear in the TCRdb table, and some are missing; sequencing was by immunoSEQ multiplex PCR. The profile shows about 78,000 clones, 75% to 95% of them singletons. The length of the CDR3 is 15 residues. V gave up 0 bases and J gave up 8 bases, with 13 bases separating them. The germline CDR1 and CDR2 sequences are SGHVS and FQNEAQ. Second doses were pooled across both intervals (about 4 or about 12 weeks). Sequences were derived from peripheral blood, sampled 28 days after the second AZD1222 dose. This rearrangement joins TRBV7-8 to TRBJ1-4; D is ambiguous. The TCR sequence derives from an adult who received the AZD1222 COVID-19 vaccine. The CDR3 sequence is CASSLAFGSEEKLFF. CDR3 sequence (DNA): TGTGCCAGCAGCTTAGCCTTCGGGTCGGAAGAAAAACTGTTTTTT.